This TCR beta chain emerged from a study of T-cell memory formation after mild COVID-19. Findings and caveats of the study: Among contracting clones, CD4+ were mainly CM/EM and CD8+ enriched in EMRA.

Via MiXCR, TCRdb re-called the 5' RACE reads, giving one row per CDR3 protein. The table has 250,000 to 400,000 distinct CDR3 sequences, roughly an eighth seen once; the top ten hold around 23%. Germline lookup yields CDR1 SGHAT and CDR2 FQNNGV. The V end was cut by 5 bases, the J end by 3 bases, with 14 bases between. The CDR3 contains 15 residues. On this clonotype: The antigen remains unidentified.

The J gene is TRBJ2-1, the V gene TRBV11-2, with D possibly being TRBD2 (7 bases). The sequenced sample was PBMCs or a T cell subset sorted from them (not recorded which). This TCR was sampled from a man aged 18 to 35 who had mild COVID-19 (a few samples of this study predate the infection). Cell type and time point are not known. The CDR3 DNA reads as TGTGCCAGCAGCACTTCGGGGGGCGGCTACAATGAGCAGTTCTTC. Encoded protein: CASSTSGGGYNEQFF.